The subject of this entry is one T cell receptor beta chain. V shed 8 bases and J 8 bases; nucleotides not matched to a gene: 9. The CDR3 sequence is 14 residues long. Germline V lookup: CDR1 MNHEY, CDR2 SMNVEV (reference sequence). Profiled with immunoSEQ multiplex PCR; TCRdb holds only in-frame clones, not every one. The repertoire holds about 76,000 clones, with roughly 90% as singletons. The data were obtained in a study of PD-L1 blockade in urothelial cancer. At the level of the study: The study recovered a median of 141,255 T cells per blood sample.

Time point of the sample: peripheral blood 6 weeks after treatment start. Patients suffered from locally advanced or metastatic urothelial carcinoma. This clonotype was sampled from a woman aged 80 or older with urothelial cancer. V usage is TRBV27 and J usage is TRBJ2-1; 10 bases match TRBD1. The sample here was PBMCs, taken around atezolizumab (anti-PD-L1) treatment. CDR3 sequence reads: CASRGRQGADEQFF. CDR3 sequence (DNA): TGTGCCAGCCGTGGGAGACAGGGGGCCGATGAGCAGTTCTTC.